Listed below are T cell receptor beta chains from one sample, sequenced in a study of spatial heterogeneity in lung cancer. TCRdb reprocessed the 5' RACE reads via MiXCR and lists one record per CDR3 protein. The sample carries about 38,000 distinct CDR3 sequences, around 7.2% recorded once. The specimen was PBMCs, collected at surgery. These receptors all come from a male donor with early-stage non-small cell lung cancer. The CDR3 runs from the conserved cysteine through the conserved F or W. D genes are given only for firm matches. The size field is filled for only some rows; it gives once, few, many or a size class.

V: TRBV6-5
size: few
J: TRBJ2-3
D: .
DNA: TGTGCCAGCAGGCATACTGAGTTCGGCACAGATACGCAGTATTTT
CDR3: CASRHTEFGTDTQYF

V: TRBV6-6
size: many
J: TRBJ1-1
D: .
DNA: TGTGCCAGCAGTTACTCGATCGGCGTCACCACTTCTGAAGCTTTCTTT
CDR3: CASSYSIGVTTSEAFF

V: TRBV6-2/TRBV6-3
size: few
J: TRBJ1-5
D: .
DNA: TGTGCCAGCAGTTACAGGCCAGGTCGTTATAGCAATCAGCCCCAGCATTTT
CDR3: CASSYRPGRYSNQPQHF

V: TRBV7-2
size: many
J: TRBJ2-3
D: .
DNA: TGTGCCAGCAGCTTTGGGGGCCGAGGCGGTACGCAGTATTTT
CDR3: CASSFGGRGGTQYF

V: TRBV4-2
size: few
J: TRBJ2-5
D: .
DNA: TGTGCCAGCAGCCAAGCCTCGAGCCCTCAGGAGACCCAGTACTTC
CDR3: CASSQASSPQETQYF

V: TRBV20-1
size: many
J: TRBJ1-1
D: .
DNA: TGCAGCGCCTCGAACGGGGATCGGAACACTGAAGCTTTCTTT
CDR3: CSASNGDRNTEAFF

V: TRBV4-3
size: many
J: TRBJ2-7
D: .
DNA: TGCGCCAGCAGGGGACTGGCCGACGAGCAGTACTTC
CDR3: CASRGLADEQYF

V: TRBV28
size: many
J: TRBJ1-1
D: TRBD1
DNA: TGTGCCAGCAGTGGATCCTCGGGACAGAGATACACTGAAGCTTTCTTT
CDR3: CASSGSSGQRYTEAFF

V: TRBV10-3
size: many
J: TRBJ2-1
D: .
DNA: TGTGCCATCAGTGAGGAAATCAATACCTACAATGAGCAGTTCTTC
CDR3: CAISEEINTYNEQFF

V: TRBV7-2
size: many
J: TRBJ2-1
D: TRBD2
DNA: TGTGCCAGCAGCGCAGAGGGACTAGCGGGCCGCAATGAGCAGTTCTTC
CDR3: CASSAEGLAGRNEQFF

V: TRBV7-2
size: many
J: TRBJ2-3
D: TRBD1
DNA: TGTGCCAGCAGCCAGGACAGGATCACAGATACGCAGTATTTT
CDR3: CASSQDRITDTQYF

V: TRBV9
size: few
J: TRBJ2-1
D: .
DNA: TGTGCCAGCAGCGTAGCAGGGGTCGATTACAATGAGCAGTTCTTC
CDR3: CASSVAGVDYNEQFF

V: TRBV7-2
size: few
J: TRBJ2-3
D: .
DNA: TGTGCCAGCAGCGTGAGTACTAGCACAGATACGCAGTATTTT
CDR3: CASSVSTSTDTQYF

V: TRBV19
size: .
J: TRBJ2-2
D: .
DNA: TGTGCCAGTAGTCTAGCAACGAACACCGGGGAGCTGTTTTTT
CDR3: CASSLATNTGELFF

V: TRBV12-3/TRBV12-4
size: .
J: TRBJ2-7
D: .
DNA: TGTGCCAGCGGCTCCGGGATCAACGAGCAGTACTTC
CDR3: CASGSGINEQYF

V: TRBV27
size: few
J: TRBJ1-2
D: TRBD1
DNA: TGTGCCAGCAGCCTCGGACAGGGCCTTTACTATGGCTACACCTTC
CDR3: CASSLGQGLYYGYTF

V: TRBV13
size: .
J: TRBJ1-6
D: .
DNA: TGTGCCAGCAGCTTTAGCGACCCCCGAGGGTCCTATAATTCACCCCTCCACTTT
CDR3: CASSFSDPRGSYNSPLHF

V: TRBV5-5
size: .
J: TRBJ2-3
D: .
DNA: TGTGCCAGCAGCCACATGGATACAGATACGCAGTATTTT
CDR3: CASSHMDTDTQYF

V: TRBV20-1
size: .
J: TRBJ2-5
D: TRBD2
DNA: TGCAGCACGATTACGGGAGGGCAAGAGACCCAGTACTTC
CDR3: CSTITGGQETQYF

V: TRBV12-3/TRBV12-4
size: many
J: TRBJ2-4
D: TRBD2
DNA: TGTGCCAGCAGTTGGGACTACCTATCGAACATTCAGTACTTC
CDR3: CASSWDYLSNIQYF

V: TRBV7-6
size: .
J: TRBJ2-2
D: .
DNA: TGTGCCAGCAGCTTCGGCGGGTCGACCGACACCGGGGAGCTGTTTTTT
CDR3: CASSFGGSTDTGELFF

V: TRBV3-1
size: many
J: TRBJ2-5
D: TRBD1
DNA: TGTGCCAGCAGCCAAGTAGGGACAGAAAAAGAGACCCAGTACTTC
CDR3: CASSQVGTEKETQYF

V: TRBV9
size: many
J: TRBJ2-1
D: .
DNA: TGTGCCAGCAGCTCCCGGAACCAAAAGGGAAGGTCGGATGAGCAGTTCTTC
CDR3: CASSSRNQKGRSDEQFF

V: TRBV24-1
size: many
J: TRBJ2-1
D: TRBD2
DNA: TGTGCCACCAGTGATACCATAGCGGGCCCCTCCTACAATGAGCAGTTCTTC
CDR3: CATSDTIAGPSYNEQFF

V: TRBV5-1
size: many
J: TRBJ2-7
D: .
DNA: TGCGCCAGCAGCCACGGACCAGCGACAGATTACTCCTACGAGCAGTACTTC
CDR3: CASSHGPATDYSYEQYF

V: TRBV5-5
size: few
J: TRBJ2-5
D: TRBD1
DNA: TGTGCCAGCAGTTATACAGGGGGACAGGAGACCCAGTACTTC
CDR3: CASSYTGGQETQYF

V: TRBV10-3
size: many
J: TRBJ2-1
D: TRBD2
DNA: TGTGCCATCAATAGCGGGGGGGCATATGAGCAGTTCTTC
CDR3: CAINSGGAYEQFF

V: TRBV5-1
size: many
J: TRBJ1-1
D: TRBD1
DNA: TGCGCCAGCGAGACAGGGTCGTCCACTGAAGCTTTCTTT
CDR3: CASETGSSTEAFF

V: TRBV7-2
size: many
J: TRBJ2-5
D: .
DNA: TGTGCCAGCAGCTTACTCGTAGAGACCCAGTACTTC
CDR3: CASSLLVETQYF

V: TRBV7-2
size: few
J: TRBJ2-3
D: TRBD1
DNA: TGTGCCAGCAGCCGGGACAGGGGGCGGACTGATACGCAGTATTTT
CDR3: CASSRDRGRTDTQYF

V: TRBV27
size: many
J: TRBJ2-1
D: TRBD2
DNA: TGTGCCAGCAGTTTCTTACTAGCGGGAGGGCCGGGTGAGCAGTTCTTC
CDR3: CASSFLLAGGPGEQFF

V: TRBV6-2/TRBV6-3
size: few
J: TRBJ1-2
D: TRBD1
DNA: TGTGCCAGCAGTCGAAGGACAGGGGACTTTTATGGCTACACCTTC
CDR3: CASSRRTGDFYGYTF

V: TRBV20-1
size: .
J: TRBJ2-7
D: TRBD1
DNA: TGCAGTGCTATACCGGGACAGTCCTCCTACGAGCAGTACTTC
CDR3: CSAIPGQSSYEQYF

V: TRBV29-1
size: many
J: TRBJ2-5
D: .
DNA: TGCAGCGTTGGTTCATACCTGGAGACCCAGTACTTC
CDR3: CSVGSYLETQYF

V: TRBV5-6
size: many
J: TRBJ2-2
D: .
DNA: TGTGCCAGCAGCCCTACTTGGGACCTCACTTCCACCGGGGAGCTGTTTTTT
CDR3: CASSPTWDLTSTGELFF

V: TRBV25-1
size: many
J: TRBJ2-7
D: .
DNA: TGTGCCAGCAGTGCCGACAGAGGGGACTACGAGCAGTACTTC
CDR3: CASSADRGDYEQYF

V: TRBV18
size: .
J: TRBJ2-5
D: .
DNA: TGTGCCAGCTCAGCAAATTCGGAGACCCAGTACTTC
CDR3: CASSANSETQYF

V: TRBV7-8
size: many
J: TRBJ2-3
D: TRBD2
DNA: TGTGCCAGCACCGTGCCGCTAGCGGGGGTCACAGATACGCAGTATTTT
CDR3: CASTVPLAGVTDTQYF